This TCR beta chain was sequenced during a study of identical twins. Regarding the study as a whole: Clonotypes of the beta chain that were abundant in cord blood carried fewer insertions (memory repertoires showed none).

Template switching added a universal primer site; cDNA carried unique molecular identifiers. A single record per CDR3 protein comes from TCRdb applying MiXCR to the 5' RACE reads. The data show about 200,000 distinct CDR3 sequences, approximately 5.9% seen once. In its sample, this clonotype was seen a few times. No antigen is known for it. The germline V gene has CDR1 LGHDT and CDR2 YNNKEL (reference sequence). Between the trimmed V and J ends, which lost 7 bases and 4 bases, there was a span of 16 bases. The CDR3 consists of 14 residues. Another study also made use of these data, one on T cells expressing NK-cell markers. From that paper: One of the eight sequenced donors was seronegative, whereas the other seven were HCMV-seropositive. A range of about 1.0-7.5% of CD8+ T cells consisted of dominant NKG2C+ clonotypes in roughly 6 donors.

The rearrangement links TRBV3-1 to TRBJ1-1, with no clear D. Sequencing was performed on CD8+ T cells sorted from blood. This clonotype was obtained from a woman between 18 and 29 years old in good health. DNA of the CDR3: TGTGCCAGCACCCCCGATGGATCGGGCACTGAAGCTTTCTTT. It specifies CASTPDGSGTEAFF.